Sequencing of this T cell receptor (beta chain) was carried out in a study of T cell responses to AZD1222 COVID-19 vaccine. CDR1 SEHNR and CDR2 FQNEAQ come from the germline V gene (reference sequence). Trimming removed 7 bases from V and 1 base from J, with 14 bases in between. There are 15 residues in the CDR3. The table came from immunoSEQ multiplex PCR; TCRdb's copy has only in-frame clones and leaves some out. Among about 21,000 clones listed, 82% were seen once. The material was peripheral blood, obtained on day 0 of AZD1222 vaccination. This clonotype originated in an adult in good health. V and J are TRBV7-9 and TRBJ2-1; the D is unclear. The DNA of the CDR3 is TGTGCCAGCAAGAACAACCGCGAGTCCTACAATGAGCAGTTCTTC. It specifies CASKNNRESYNEQFF. Based on the CDR3 plus reference TRBV7-9 and TRBJ2-1, the full variable domain is DTGVSQNPRHKITKRGQNVTFRCDPISEHNRLYWYRQTLGQGPEFLTYFQNEAQLEKSRLLSDRFSAERPKGSFSTLEIQRTEQGDSAMYLCASKNNRESYNEQFFGPGTRLTVL.